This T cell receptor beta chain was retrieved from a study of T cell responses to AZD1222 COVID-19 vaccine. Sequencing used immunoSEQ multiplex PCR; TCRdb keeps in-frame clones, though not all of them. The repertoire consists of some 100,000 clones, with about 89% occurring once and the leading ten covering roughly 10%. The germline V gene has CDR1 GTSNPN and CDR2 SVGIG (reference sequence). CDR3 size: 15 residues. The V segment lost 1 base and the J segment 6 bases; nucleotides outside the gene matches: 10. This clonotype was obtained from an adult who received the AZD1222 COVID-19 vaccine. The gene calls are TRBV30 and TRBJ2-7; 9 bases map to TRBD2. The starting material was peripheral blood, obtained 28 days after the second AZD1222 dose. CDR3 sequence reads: CAWSALGGGAVEQYF. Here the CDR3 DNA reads TGTGCCTGGAGTGCTCTTGGCGGGGGGGCCGTCGAGCAGTACTTC.